This TCR beta chain was recorded in a study of shared clonotypes between healthy human individuals. As for the study in general: CD8 memory received one plate per donor, CD8 naive two, CD4 memory three and CD4 naive three.

Notes on the study in general: Non-shared clonotypes showed lower generation probabilities than clonotypes common to all four donors.

Deep was the level used in running the assay. As handled by the study authors: With immunoSEQ giving junction-only sequences and no quality scores, filtering differed. Sequencing used immunoSEQ multiplex PCR; TCRdb keeps in-frame clones, though not all of them. Clone size and V and J calls were adopted from that table, with D and trimming inferred from the DNA. Seen here are about 1 million clones, 60% to 80% observed once, and the top ten hold around 1.4%. The CDR3 sequence is 18 residues long. The V gene lost 5 bases and the J gene lost 0 bases, with 20 bases spanning the gap. Per germline, CDR1 SGHNT and CDR2 YYREEE (reference sequence). Worth noting for this clone: Its matching antigen is unknown.

The clonotype comes from a young man in good health. The sequencing input was memory CD4+ T cells sorted from blood. Stated subset: CD45RA-negative fraction. The chain is built from TRBV5-4 and TRBJ2-2, with D possibly TRBD1 on 8 matching bases. For the CDR3, the DNA is TGTGCCAGCAGATTGAGGGGAGGGACAGGCGCGAACACCGGGGAGCTGTTTTTT. Protein product: CASRLRGGTGANTGELFF. The full variable domain, with the rest looked up from reference TRBV5-4 and TRBJ2-2, is ETGVTQSPTHLIKTRGQQVTLRCSSQSGHNTVSWYQQALGQGPQFIFQYYREEENGRGNFPPRFSGLQFPNYSSELNVNALELDDSALYLCASRLRGGTGANTGELFFGEGSRLTVL.